The clone carrying this T cell receptor beta chain was detected many times. Losses at the gene ends were 2 bases for V and 5 bases for J; bases not matched to a gene: 1. CDR3 length equals 14 residues. Germline lookup yields CDR1 LGHNA and CDR2 YNFKEQ. This sample stems from a study of T cells in Graves' hyperthyroidism and ophthalmopathy. TCR beta CDR3 sequences were amplified from RNA transcripts. During a first-round RT-PCR of the TCR CDR3, the HTBI primer set was used. One entry per CDR3 protein, called by TCRdb with MiXCR from the multiplex PCR reads. The table has about 380,000 distinct CDR3 sequences, approximately 15% seen once.

Sequencing input: blood. This clonotype was obtained from a woman in her sixties or seventies with Graves' hyperthyroidism. The genes are TRBV4-2 and TRBJ1-4; TRBD1 matches 8 bases. CDR3 nucleotides: TGTGCCAGCAGCCAATACAGGGGGAATGAAAAACTGTTTTTT. Translated: CASSQYRGNEKLFF.